This T cell receptor (beta chain) emerged from a study of T cells in Graves' hyperthyroidism and ophthalmopathy. CDR1 is MDHEN, CDR2 SYDVKM, per germline. This CDR3 comprises 17 residues. The J segment lost 2 bases and the V segment lost 6 bases, leaving 14 bases of the junction unmatched. This clonotype was found many times. What was amplified from RNA transcripts were TCR beta CDR3 regions. The primer set for the first-round RT-PCR of the TCR CDR3 was HTBI. TCRdb re-called the multiplex PCR reads with MiXCR, one entry per CDR3 protein. The data contain about 160,000 distinct CDR3 sequences, about 9% of them seen just once; the ten biggest clones take up roughly a fifth.

The TCR originated in a woman younger than 35 with Graves' hyperthyroidism that later progressed to Graves' ophthalmopathy. V usage is TRBV28 and J usage is TRBJ2-7, with TRBD2 matching over 9 bases. The sequenced material came from blood. The CDR3 spells CASRDYSGSSNPYEQYF. For the CDR3, the DNA is TGTGCCAGCAGGGATTATAGCGGGAGTTCTAACCCCTACGAGCAGTACTTC.